This is a list of T cell receptor beta chains from one sample in a study of human thymus T cells. Only in-frame clones appear in the TCRdb table, and some are missing; sequencing was by immunoSEQ multiplex PCR. Of 86,000 or so clones listed, around 96% are singletons. Sample: thymus tissue. These TCRs come from a boy younger than two with a congenital heart defect but otherwise immunologically healthy. The CDR3 runs from the conserved cysteine through the conserved F or W. D genes are given only for firm matches. The size entry is marked missing in some rows and otherwise reads once, few, many or a size class.

d_call	clone_size	v_call	j_call	cdr3_aa	cdr3_nt
TRBD2	NA	TRBV2	TRBJ2-2	CASGLERGSPGELFF	TGTGCCAGCGGTTTGGAGCGGGGGAGTCCCGGGGAGCTGTTTTTT
NA	NA	TRBV5-4	TRBJ2-5	CASSPDTSGPQYF	TGTGCCAGCAGCCCGGACACCTCTGGGCCCCAGTACTTC
NA	once	TRBV4-1	TRBJ1-1	CASSQDLSGGRRNTEAFF	TGCGCCAGCAGCCAAGATTTATCGGGTGGGCGGAGGAACACTGAAGCTTTCTTT
NA	NA	TRBV5-5	TRBJ2-1	CASSLFRVLNEQFF	TGTGCCAGCAGCTTGTTCAGGGTTTTGAATGAGCAGTTCTTC
TRBD1	NA	TRBV14	TRBJ2-1	CASSQDALCRTGANEQFF	TGTGCCAGCAGCCAAGATGCGTTGTGCAGGACAGGGGCCAATGAGCAGTTCTTC
NA	NA	TRBV19	TRBJ1-1	CASSIGFGVRNTEAFF	TGTGCCAGTAGTATAGGTTTCGGGGTGAGGAACACTGAAGCTTTCTTT
NA	once	TRBV15	TRBJ1-5	CATSRVHRGLGNQPQHF	TGTGCCACCAGCAGAGTTCATAGGGGGTTGGGCAATCAGCCCCAGCATTTT
NA	NA	TRBV7-6	TRBJ1-1	CASSLAWDLDSPRRHTEAFF	TGTGCCAGCAGCTTAGCCTGGGACTTGGACAGCCCTCGCAGGCACACTGAAGCTTTCTTT
TRBD2	NA	TRBV19	TRBJ2-1	CASSLGDNGTSGYNEQFF	TGTGCCAGTAGTCTCGGGGACAACGGGACTAGCGGTTACAATGAGCAGTTCTTC
NA	NA	TRBV27	TRBJ1-2	CASFGPGWNGYTF	TGTGCCAGCTTTGGTCCAGGGTGGAATGGCTACACCTTC